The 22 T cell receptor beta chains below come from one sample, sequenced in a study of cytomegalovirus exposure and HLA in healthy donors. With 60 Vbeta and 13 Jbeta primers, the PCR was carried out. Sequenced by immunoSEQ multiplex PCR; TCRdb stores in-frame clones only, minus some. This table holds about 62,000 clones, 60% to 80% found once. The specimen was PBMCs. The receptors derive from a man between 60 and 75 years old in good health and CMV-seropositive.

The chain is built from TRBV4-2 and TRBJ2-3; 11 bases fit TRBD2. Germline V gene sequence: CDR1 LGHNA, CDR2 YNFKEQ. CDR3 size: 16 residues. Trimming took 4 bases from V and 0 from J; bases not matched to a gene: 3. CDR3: CASSLLAGGSTDTQYF. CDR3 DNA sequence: TGTGCCAGCAGCCTTTTAGCGGGGGGGAGCACAGATACGCAGTATTTT.

CDR3 region: CASTPRAATYNEQFF. Written as DNA, the CDR3 is TGTGCCAGCACCCCCAGAGCGGCAACCTACAATGAGCAGTTCTTC. The gene calls are TRBV6-5 and TRBJ2-1, with a weak D call TRBD2 (5 bases). This CDR3 has 15 amino acids. Trimming cost V 7 bases and J 2 bases, with 15 bases left between them. The germline V gene has CDR1 MNHEY and CDR2 SVGAGI.

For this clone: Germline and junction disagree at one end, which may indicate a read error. In nucleotides, the CDR3 is TGTGCTAGCAGCTTCGACAGCTACAATGAGCAGTTCTTC. Residues: CASSFDSYNEQFF. The chain combines TRBV7-7 with TRBJ2-1; maybe TRBD1 (5 bases). The CDR3 length is 13 residues. Germline CDR1 reads SSHAT; CDR2 reads FNYEAQ (reference sequence).

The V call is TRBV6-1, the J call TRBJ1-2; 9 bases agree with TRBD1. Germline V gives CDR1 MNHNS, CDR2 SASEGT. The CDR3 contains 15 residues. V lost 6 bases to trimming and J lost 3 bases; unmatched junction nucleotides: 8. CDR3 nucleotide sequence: TGTGCCAGCAGGCCACAGGGGGCAGGTGACTATGGCTACACCTTC. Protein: CASRPQGAGDYGYTF.

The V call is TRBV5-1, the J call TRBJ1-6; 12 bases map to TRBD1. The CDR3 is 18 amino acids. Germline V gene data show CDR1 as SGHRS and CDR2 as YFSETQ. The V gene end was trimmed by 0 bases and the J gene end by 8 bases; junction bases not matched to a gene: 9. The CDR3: CASSLAIIGTGGDSPLHF. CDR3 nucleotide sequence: TGCGCCAGCAGCTTGGCCATAATCGGGACAGGGGGCGATTCACCCCTCCACTTT. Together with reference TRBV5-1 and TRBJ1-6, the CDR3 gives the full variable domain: KAGVTQTPRYLIKTRGQQVTLSCSPISGHRSVSWYQQTPGQGLQFLFEYFSETQRNKGNFPGRFSGRQFSNSRSEMNVSTLELGDSALYLCASSLAIIGTGGDSPLHFGNGTRLTVT.

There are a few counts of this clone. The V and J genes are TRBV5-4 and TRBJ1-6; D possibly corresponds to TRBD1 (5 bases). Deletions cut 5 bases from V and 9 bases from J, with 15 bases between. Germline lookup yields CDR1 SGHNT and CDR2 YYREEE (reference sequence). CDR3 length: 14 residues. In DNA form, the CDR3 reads TGTGCCAGCAGTGATGCAGGGTTTGCTTCACCCCTCCACTTT. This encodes CASSDAGFASPLHF.

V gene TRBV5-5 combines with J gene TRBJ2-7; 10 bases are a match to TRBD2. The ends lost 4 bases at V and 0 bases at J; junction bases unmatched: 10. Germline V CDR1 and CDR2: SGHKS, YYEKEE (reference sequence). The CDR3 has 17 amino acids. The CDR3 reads CASSPALAGATSYEQYF. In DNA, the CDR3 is TGTGCCAGCAGCCCCGCTCTAGCGGGAGCTACCTCCTACGAGCAGTACTTC. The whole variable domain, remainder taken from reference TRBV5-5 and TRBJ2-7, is DAGVTQSPTHLIKTRGQQVTLRCSPISGHKSVSWYQQVLGQGPQFIFQYYEKEERGRGNFPDRFSARQFPNYSSELNVNALLLGDSALYLCASSPALAGATSYEQYFGPGTRLTVT.

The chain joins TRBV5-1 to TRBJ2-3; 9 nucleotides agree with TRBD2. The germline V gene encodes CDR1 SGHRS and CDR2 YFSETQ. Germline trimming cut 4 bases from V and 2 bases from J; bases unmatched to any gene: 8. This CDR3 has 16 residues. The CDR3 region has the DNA TGCGCCAGCAGCCCCGAGAGCGGGGGGTACACAGATACGCAGTATTTT. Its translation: CASSPESGGYTDTQYF.

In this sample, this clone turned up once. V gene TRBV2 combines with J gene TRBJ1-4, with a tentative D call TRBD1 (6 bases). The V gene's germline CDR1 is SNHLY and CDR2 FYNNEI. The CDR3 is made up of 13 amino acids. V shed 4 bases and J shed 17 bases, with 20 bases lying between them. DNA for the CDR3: TGTGCCAGCAGTGGGGACACTTTGGGAAAAATATTTTTT. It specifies CASSGDTLGKIFF.

In DNA form, the CDR3 reads TGTGCCAGCAGCTTCCCCGAGAAGACAGATACGCAGTATTTT. Amino acid sequence: CASSFPEKTDTQYF. The chain employs TRBV13 and TRBJ2-3; D unclear. CDR3 length equals 14 residues. Germline CDR1 PRHDT, CDR2 FYEKMQ (reference sequence). V was trimmed by 3 bases and J by 3 bases, leaving 10 bases between them. The entire variable domain, with the rest obtained from reference TRBV13 and TRBJ2-3, is as follows: AAGVIQSPRHLIKEKRETATLKCYPIPRHDTVYWYQQGPGQDPQFLISFYEKMQSDKGSIPDRFSAQQFSDYHSELNMSSLELGDSALYFCASSFPEKTDTQYFGPGTRLTVL.

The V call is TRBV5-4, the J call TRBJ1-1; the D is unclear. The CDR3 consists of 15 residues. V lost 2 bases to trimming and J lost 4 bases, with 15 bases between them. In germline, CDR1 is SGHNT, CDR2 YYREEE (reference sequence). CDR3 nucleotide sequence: TGTGCCAGCAGCTTCGGGGTAAAGTGGGGCACTGAAGCTTTCTTT. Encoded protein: CASSFGVKWGTEAFF.

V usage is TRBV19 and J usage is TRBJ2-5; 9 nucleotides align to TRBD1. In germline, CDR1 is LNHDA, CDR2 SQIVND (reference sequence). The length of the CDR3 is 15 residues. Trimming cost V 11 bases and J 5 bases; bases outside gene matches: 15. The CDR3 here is CALGDRDRDDETQYF. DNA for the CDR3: TGTGCCCTGGGGGACCGGGACAGGGATGATGAGACCCAGTACTTC.

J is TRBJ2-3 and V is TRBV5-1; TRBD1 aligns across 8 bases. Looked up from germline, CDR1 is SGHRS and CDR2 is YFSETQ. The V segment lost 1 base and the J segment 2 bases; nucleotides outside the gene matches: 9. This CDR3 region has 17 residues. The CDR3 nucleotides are TGCGCCAGCAGCTTGTATGGCACAGGGGGGTACACAGATACGCAGTATTTT. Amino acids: CASSLYGTGGYTDTQYF.

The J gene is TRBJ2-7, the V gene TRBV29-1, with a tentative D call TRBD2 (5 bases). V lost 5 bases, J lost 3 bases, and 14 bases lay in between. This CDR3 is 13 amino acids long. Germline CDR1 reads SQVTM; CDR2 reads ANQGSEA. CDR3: CSVTSDYNYEQYF. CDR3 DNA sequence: TGCAGCGTTACTAGTGACTACAACTACGAGCAGTACTTC.

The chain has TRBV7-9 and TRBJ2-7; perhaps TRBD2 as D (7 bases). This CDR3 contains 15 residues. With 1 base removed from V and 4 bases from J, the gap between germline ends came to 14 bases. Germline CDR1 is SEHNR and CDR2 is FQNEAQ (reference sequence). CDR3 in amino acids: CASSLDGGPTYEQYF. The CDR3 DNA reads TGTGCCAGCAGCTTAGACGGGGGGCCTACGTACGAGCAGTACTTC.

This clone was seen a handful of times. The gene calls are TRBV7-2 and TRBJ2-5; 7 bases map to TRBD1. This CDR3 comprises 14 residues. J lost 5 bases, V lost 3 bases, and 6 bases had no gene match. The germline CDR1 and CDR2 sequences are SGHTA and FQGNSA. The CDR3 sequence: CASSFPTGMETQYF. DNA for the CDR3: TGTGCCAGCAGCTTCCCGACAGGGATGGAGACCCAGTACTTC.

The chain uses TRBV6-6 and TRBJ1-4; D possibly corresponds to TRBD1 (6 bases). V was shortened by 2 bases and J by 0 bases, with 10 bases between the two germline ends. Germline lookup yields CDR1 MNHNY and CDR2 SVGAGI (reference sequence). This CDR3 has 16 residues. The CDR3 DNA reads TGTGCCAGCAGTTACGGGACACCTGCAACTAATGAAAAACTGTTTTTT. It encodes CASSYGTPATNEKLFF.

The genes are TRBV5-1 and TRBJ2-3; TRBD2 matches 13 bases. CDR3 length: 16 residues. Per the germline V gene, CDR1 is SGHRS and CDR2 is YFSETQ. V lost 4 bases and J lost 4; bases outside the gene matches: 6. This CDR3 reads CASSRTSGSVSDTQYF. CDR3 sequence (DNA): TGCGCCAGCAGCAGGACTAGCGGGAGCGTTTCAGATACGCAGTATTTT.

The DNA of the CDR3 is TGTGCCAGCAGTGACCCAGGGCGAACTGAAGCTTTCTTT. It is translated as CASSDPGRTEAFF. V gene TRBV6-6 combines with J gene TRBJ1-1; TRBD1 is a possible D gene (5 bases). The CDR3 spans 13 residues. Germline V gene data show CDR1 as MNHNY and CDR2 as SVGAGI (reference sequence). V was trimmed by 5 bases and J by 5 bases, leaving 12 bases between them.

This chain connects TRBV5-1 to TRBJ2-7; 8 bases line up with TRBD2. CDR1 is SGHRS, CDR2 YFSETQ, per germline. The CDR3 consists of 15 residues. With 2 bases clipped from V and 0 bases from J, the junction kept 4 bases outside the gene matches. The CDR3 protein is CASSFYSGASYEQYF. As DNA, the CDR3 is TGCGCCAGCAGCTTTTATAGCGGGGCCTCCTACGAGCAGTACTTC.

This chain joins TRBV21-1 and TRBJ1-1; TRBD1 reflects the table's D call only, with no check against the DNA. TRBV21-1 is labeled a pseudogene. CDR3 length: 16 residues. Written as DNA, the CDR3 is TGTGCCAGCAGCAAACATCGGGGGACAGGGAACACTGAAGCTTTCTTT. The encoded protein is CASSKHRGTGNTEAFF.

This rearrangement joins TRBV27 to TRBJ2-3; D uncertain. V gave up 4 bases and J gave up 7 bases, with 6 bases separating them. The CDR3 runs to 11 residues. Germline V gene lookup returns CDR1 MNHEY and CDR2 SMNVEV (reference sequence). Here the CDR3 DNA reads TGTGCCAGCAGTTCCTCTTATACGCAGTATTTT. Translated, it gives CASSSSYTQYF.